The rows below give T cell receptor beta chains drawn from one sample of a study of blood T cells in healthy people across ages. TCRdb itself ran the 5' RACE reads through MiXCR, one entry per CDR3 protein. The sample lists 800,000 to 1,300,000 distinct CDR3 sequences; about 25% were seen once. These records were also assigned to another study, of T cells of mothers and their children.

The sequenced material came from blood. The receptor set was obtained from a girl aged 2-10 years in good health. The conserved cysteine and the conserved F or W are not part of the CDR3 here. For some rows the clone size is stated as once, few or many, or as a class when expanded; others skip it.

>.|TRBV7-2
ASRDIVKSSYNSPLH
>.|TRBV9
ASSVPKNRSGRAVGELF
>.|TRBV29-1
SVEGASDYGYT
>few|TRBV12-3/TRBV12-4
ASSLYLAYGYT
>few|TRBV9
ASSEDTDYGYT
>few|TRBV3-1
ASSQDLSFRGYT
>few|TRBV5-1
ASSSVKLAGANVLT
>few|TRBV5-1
ASSLASKETQY
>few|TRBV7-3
ASSLVPEPGSPLH
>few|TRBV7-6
ASSLINSPLH
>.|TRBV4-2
ASSQGGAGITDTQY
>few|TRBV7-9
ASSLGLGRT
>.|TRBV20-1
SAKVPGPTGEQY
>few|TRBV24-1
ATSGFDRTVPGELF
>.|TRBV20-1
SARDATLSSYEQY
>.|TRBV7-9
ASSFRQGRTENTEAF
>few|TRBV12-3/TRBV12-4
ASRGVTGELF